These T cell receptor beta chains were read from a single sample in a study of blood T cell repertoires in COVID-19. Sequenced by immunoSEQ multiplex PCR; TCRdb stores in-frame clones only, minus some. In the table there are 400,000 to 450,000 clones, 70% to 90% of which are singletons. Sequencing used peripheral blood. All receptors come from a young man with COVID-19, enrolled during active disease. Each CDR3 is given with its conserved first and last residue. The D gene is left open where the match is weak. For some rows the clone size is stated as once, few or many, or as a class when expanded; others skip it.

>few|.|TRBV4-2|TRBJ1-4
TGTGCCAGCAGCCAAGAATCGACGGGGAATAATGAAAAACTGTTTTTT
CASSQESTGNNEKLFF
>.|.|TRBV6-5|TRBJ1-3
TGTGCCAGCGGACGGGACTCTGGAAACACCATATATTTT
CASGRDSGNTIYF
>.|.|TRBV5-4|TRBJ2-6
TGTGCCAGCAGCCCGGCCGGGAATTCTGGGGCCAACGTCCTGACTTTC
CASSPAGNSGANVLTF
>.|.|TRBV4-1|TRBJ2-2
TGCGCCAGCAGCCAAGGGGCAGAGCTGTTTTTT
CASSQGAELFF
>.|TRBD1|TRBV2|TRBJ1-2
TGTGCCAGCAGTGAGACAGGGTTGGGAGGCTACACCTTC
CASSETGLGGYTF
>.|TRBD2|TRBV3-1/TRBV3-2|TRBJ2-1
TGTGCCAGCACCGAGGGACTAGCGGGGGAGGAGCAGTTCTTC
CASTEGLAGEEQFF
>once|.|TRBV3-1/TRBV3-2|TRBJ2-6
TGTGCCAGCAGCCAAGCCCAGACGGGGGGCTATGGGGCCAACGTCCTGACTTTC
CASSQAQTGGYGANVLTF
>.|.|TRBV19|TRBJ2-7
TGTGCCAGTAGCTGGCAGGGGAGCTACGAGCAGTACTTC
CASSWQGSYEQYF
>.|.|TRBV19|TRBJ1-1
TGTGCCAGTAGTGCATACAGGGTGAACACTGAAGCTTTCTTT
CASSAYRVNTEAFF
>.|.|TRBV6-5|TRBJ1-1
TGTGCCAGCAGTTACTCCAGGGGCGCGGGGGGCACTGAAGCTTTCTTT
CASSYSRGAGGTEAFF
>.|TRBD2|TRBV7-9|TRBJ2-1
TGTGCCAGCAGCTTAGGCGGGAGGGCCTACAATGAGCAGTTCTTC
CASSLGGRAYNEQFF
>.|.|TRBV27|TRBJ1-1
TGTGCCAGCAGGGGGCGAGGGAACACTGAAGCTTTCTTT
CASRGRGNTEAFF
>.|.|TRBV5-5|TRBJ1-4
TGTGCCAGCACCCCACTACAGACAGGAGGTCGGGAAAAACTGTTTTTT
CASTPLQTGGREKLFF
>.|.|TRBV27|TRBJ2-3
TGTGCCAGCAGTTTGGGGCGGTGGGGTACAGATACGCAGTATTTT
CASSLGRWGTDTQYF
>once|.|TRBV4-1|TRBJ1-1
TGCGCCAGCAGCCAGTCTTGGGCTATGAACACTGAAGCTTTCTTT
CASSQSWAMNTEAFF
>.|TRBD1|TRBV18|TRBJ2-3
TGTGCCAGCTCACCCGACAGGGACGATACGCAGTATTTT
CASSPDRDDTQYF
>.|.|TRBV6-5|TRBJ1-5
TGTGCCAGCACAACCACTGGCAATCAGCCCCAGCATTTT
CASTTTGNQPQHF
>.|.|TRBV7-8|TRBJ2-7
TGTGCCAGCAGCTTAGGGGGGGGCGGGTACGAGCAGTACTTC
CASSLGGGGYEQYF
>.|.|TRBV6-5|TRBJ1-2
TGTGCCGCCCACTCTCGCGGTTCAACTCCTTATGGCTACACCTTC
CAAHSRGSTPYGYTF
>.|TRBD2|TRBV7-3|TRBJ2-2
TGTGCCAGCAGCTTAATCGCGGGAGGGCCAATCGTAGGGGAGCTGTTTTTT
CASSLIAGGPIVGELFF
>once|TRBD2|TRBV5-5|TRBJ2-7
TGTGCCAGCAGCCTGGGACTAGCGGGAGACTACGAGCAGTACTTC
CASSLGLAGDYEQYF
>.|.|TRBV7-8|TRBJ2-7
TGTGCCAGCAGCTTAGAGCAGGGGCCCTACGAGCAGTACTTC
CASSLEQGPYEQYF
>.|.|TRBV18|TRBJ2-7
TGTGCCAGCTCACGCCGCCCCCCAGGGCTTGGGTTCTCCTACGAGCAGTACTTC
CASSRRPPGLGFSYEQYF
>.|.|TRBV5-4|TRBJ2-7
TGTGCCAGCAGCTCTAGTGGTAGCTCCTACGAGCAGTACTTC
CASSSSGSSYEQYF
>.|TRBD1|TRBV29-1|TRBJ2-1
TGCAGCGGGATTCACCGGGACAGGGGGTCGTCCTACAATGAGCAGTTCTTC
CSGIHRDRGSSYNEQFF
>.|TRBD1|TRBV19|TRBJ1-5
TGTGCCAGTAGTAAGGACAGGGAGCATCAGCCCCAGCATTTT
CASSKDREHQPQHF
>.|TRBD2|TRBV24-1|TRBJ2-1
TGTGCCACCAGTGAACCTAGCGGGAGGGGTCCCTCCTACAATGAGCAGTTCTTC
CATSEPSGRGPSYNEQFF